A single sample gave rise to the 22 T cell receptor beta chains below, sequenced in a study of CD8 T cells in ankylosing spondylitis. Study outcomes and limitations: One TCR beta motif, made up of fewer than 10 highly homologous variants, appeared characteristic of ankylosing spondylitis blood.

Antigens of these TCRs are unknown. MiXCR, run by TCRdb on the 5' RACE reads, gives a single entry per CDR3 protein. The profile shows hundreds of thousands of distinct CDR3 sequences, roughly a quarter of them singletons. Sample: blood, either unsorted or a sorted T cell fraction (not recorded which). These receptors all stem from a male donor with ankylosing spondylitis.

This clonotype has just a few counts. This chain joins TRBV20-1 and TRBJ2-1; D may correspond to TRBD1 or TRBD2 (5 bases each). Germline assignment: CDR1 DFQATT and CDR2 SNEGSKA (reference sequence). V lost 1 base and J 3 bases, leaving 16 bases between the germline ends. The CDR3 consists of 16 residues. CDR3: CSARGATAVVYNEQFF. CDR3 sequence (DNA): TGCAGTGCTAGAGGGGCGACAGCGGTAGTCTACAATGAGCAGTTCTTC.

This clonotype was counted a few times. One end of the junction fails to match germline, which may point to a read error. The chain recombines TRBV11-3 with TRBJ2-4; the match to TRBD1 covers 9 bases. Germline-derived CDR1 and CDR2 are SGHNT and YENEEA. This CDR3 region has 14 residues. CDR3 amino acids: CATPNRGPKSIQYF. The CDR3 coding sequence is TGTGCCACTCCGAACAGGGGGCCTAAAAGCATTCAGTACTTC.

The chain's CDR3 is CASSQSWGNEQFF. The CDR3 DNA reads as TGCGCCAGCAGCCAATCATGGGGCAATGAGCAGTTCTTC. The rearrangement links TRBV4-1 to TRBJ2-1; no clear D. Germline CDR1 and CDR2: MGHRA and YSYEKL. The CDR3 contains 13 residues. The V gene lost 2 bases and the J gene lost 6 bases, with 8 bases spanning the gap.

This chain connects TRBV4-2 to TRBJ2-3; no definite D call. This CDR3 region has 15 residues. V was pared by 0 bases and J by 0 bases, with 7 bases between. Germline loops: CDR1 LGHNA, CDR2 YNFKEQ. The chain's CDR3 is CASSQDILSTDTQYF. The CDR3 region has the DNA TGTGCCAGCAGCCAAGATATCTTGAGCACAGATACGCAGTATTTT.

The chain has TRBV15 and TRBJ1-4; no firm D call. This CDR3 contains 15 residues. Looked up from germline, CDR1 is LNHNV and CDR2 is YYDKDF (reference sequence). Deletions cut 0 bases from V and 4 bases from J, with 9 bases between. CDR3 sequence (DNA): TGTGCCACCAGCAGAGATTTAGGCCTTAATGAAAAACTGTTTTTT. It yields the protein CATSRDLGLNEKLFF.

In its sample, this clonotype was seen a few times. The chain uses TRBV24-1 and TRBJ1-5; the D gene is possibly TRBD1 (6 bases). The CDR3 runs to 14 residues. V was shortened by 4 bases and J by 7 bases, with 13 bases between the two germline ends. Per the germline V gene, CDR1 is KGHDR and CDR2 is SFDVKD. CDR3 sequence: CATSETGYGQPQHF. The CDR3 nucleotides read TGTGCCACCAGTGAAACAGGGTACGGGCAGCCCCAGCATTTT.

The genes are TRBV4-1 and TRBJ1-6, with D perhaps TRBD1 (6 bases). V shed 3 bases and J shed 9 bases, with 18 bases lying between them. The CDR3 sequence is 16 residues long. Germline-derived CDR1 and CDR2 are MGHRA and YSYEKL. The CDR3 here is CASSHDRFSLRSPLHF. CDR3 bases: TGCGCCAGCAGCCATGACAGGTTTAGTTTGCGTTCACCCCTCCACTTT.

This clonotype showed up just a few times. V gene TRBV5-1 combines with J gene TRBJ1-5, with TRBD1 matching 9 bases. Germline CDR1 SGHRS, CDR2 YFSETQ. This CDR3 region has 13 residues. V shed 4 bases, J shed 6 bases, and the junction held 2 bases outside the gene matches. CDR3 DNA sequence: TGCGCCAGCAGCACGGACAGGGGTCAGCCCCAGCATTTT. Translating gives CASSTDRGQPQHF.

The chain's CDR3 is CASSLGGDVGNQPQHF. As DNA, the CDR3 is TGTGCCAGCAGCTTAGGAGGGGACGTAGGCAATCAGCCCCAGCATTTT. This rearrangement joins TRBV7-2 to TRBJ1-5; a weak D match, TRBD1 (5 bases). Trimming pared 1 base from V and 2 bases from J, leaving 12 bases between. Germline V gene lookup returns CDR1 SGHTA and CDR2 FQGNSA. The CDR3 has 16 residues.

The chain joins TRBV25-1 to TRBJ1-2, with 7 bases identical to TRBD1. The trim removed 6 bases at V and 1 base at J, leaving 8 bases unmatched. Germline V gives CDR1 MGHDK, CDR2 SYGVNS. The CDR3 runs 15 residues. This chain's CDR3 is CASRGGAGDNYGYTF. The CDR3 DNA is TGTGCCAGCAGAGGGGGCGCCGGGGATAACTATGGCTACACCTTC.

The V gene is TRBV11-2, the J gene TRBJ2-7, with 9 bases identical to TRBD2. J gave up 2 bases and V 1 base, and 3 bases lay outside the gene matches. The CDR3 runs 15 residues. Germline CDR1 and CDR2: SGHAT and FQNNGV. CDR3 bases: TGTGCCAGCAGCTTAGGGGCTAGCGGGACCTACGAGCAGTACGTC. Translated: CASSLGASGTYEQYV.

This clonotype was detected a few times. V usage is TRBV29-1 and J usage is TRBJ2-1, with D perhaps given as TRBD1 or TRBD2 (5 bases each). Germline CDR1 SQVTM, CDR2 ANQGSEA. CDR3 length: 14 residues. Trimming stripped 4 bases from V and 5 bases from J, with 15 bases between. The CDR3 reads CSVAGWGSHNEQFF. CDR3 DNA sequence: TGCAGCGTTGCCGGATGGGGGTCCCACAATGAGCAGTTCTTC.

This clonotype was seen a single time. The chain is built from TRBV30 and TRBJ1-1; D might be TRBD1 (6 bases). Germline-derived CDR1 and CDR2 are GTSNPN and SVGIG (reference sequence). V was trimmed by 8 bases and J by 1 base, leaving 20 bases between them. CDR3 length: 15 residues. CDR3 region: CAVSLHGTQNTEAFF. As DNA, the CDR3 is TGTGCCGTATCCCTACACGGGACACAGAACACTGAAGCTTTCTTT.

The chain employs TRBV6-5 and TRBJ2-1; TRBD2 aligns across 12 bases. The CDR3 runs to 16 residues. Per germline, CDR1 MNHEY and CDR2 SVGAGI. V lost 3 bases to trimming and J lost 7 bases; unmatched junction nucleotides: 7. Written as DNA, the CDR3 is TGTGCCAGCAGTTATTCGACTAGCGGGGGTCGGAATGAGCAGTTCTTC. This translates into CASSYSTSGGRNEQFF.

There are a few counts of this clonotype. V gene TRBV27 combines with J gene TRBJ1-1, with TRBD1 matching over 8 bases. The CDR3 length is 12 residues. V shed 6 bases and J 8 bases; nucleotides not matched to a gene: 5. Germline loops: CDR1 MNHEY, CDR2 SMNVEV (reference sequence). DNA of the CDR3: TGTGCCAGCAGCCGGCGGACAGGGGAAGCTTTCTTT. This gives the protein CASSRRTGEAFF.

This sequence joins TRBV11-2 and TRBJ1-4; 7 nucleotides agree with TRBD1. The CDR3 is 18 residues long. Losses at the gene ends were 5 bases for V and 0 bases for J; bases not matched to a gene: 12. CDR1 and CDR2 from the germline V gene are SGHAT and FQNNGV. The CDR3 reads CASSRRQGGLTTNEKLFF. In DNA, the CDR3 is TGTGCCAGCAGCCGCCGACAGGGCGGCCTTACAACTAATGAAAAACTGTTTTTT.

J is TRBJ2-1 and V is TRBV5-1; 8 positions match TRBD2. J lost 4 bases, V lost 6 bases, and 9 bases had no gene match. This CDR3 has 15 amino acids. CDR1 is SGHRS and CDR2 is YFSETQ in the germline V gene. In nucleotides, the CDR3 is TGCGCCAGCACCTCCGGGGGGGGCGGTTACAATGAGCAGTTCTTC. It specifies CASTSGGGGYNEQFF.

In this sample, this clonotype turned up a few times. The V gene is TRBV25-1, the J gene TRBJ1-2; a possible D gene is TRBD1 (6 bases). In germline, CDR1 is MGHDK, CDR2 SYGVNS. The ends were cut back, 4 bases at V and 8 bases at J, with 11 bases in the middle. There are 12 residues in the CDR3. This chain's CDR3 is CASSGQARGYTF. The CDR3 nucleotides are TGTGCCAGCAGTGGACAGGCTAGGGGCTACACCTTC.

CDR3 DNA: TGTGCCAGCAGCTTAGAACAGGGGGCAACAGATACGCAGTATTTT. This gives the protein CASSLEQGATDTQYF. The chain is built from TRBV7-8 and TRBJ2-3, with 9 nucleotides matching TRBD1. CDR3 size: 15 residues. Germline V gives CDR1 SGHVS, CDR2 FQNEAQ. Trimming removed 1 base from V and 3 bases from J; junction bases left unmatched: 2.

This clonotype has a count of ten or more. The chain couples TRBV5-1 to TRBJ2-7; 11 bases are a match to TRBD2. CDR1 and CDR2 (germline): SGHRS, YFSETQ. The CDR3 extends over 13 amino acids. The junction had 3 bases not matched to a gene; V was cut back by 6 bases and J by 4 bases. DNA of the CDR3: TGCGCCAGCACCACTAGCGGGAGATACGAGCAGTACTTC. Protein: CASTTSGRYEQYF.

The gene calls are TRBV7-9 and TRBJ2-1; D is unresolved. Germline assignment: CDR1 SEHNR and CDR2 FQNEAQ (reference sequence). There are 12 residues in the CDR3. The V end was cut by 5 bases, the J end by 6 bases, with 8 bases between. The CDR3 DNA reads as TGTGCCAGCAGCGCCCCGCGCAATGAGCAGTTCTTC. This sequence encodes CASSAPRNEQFF.

The gene calls are TRBV7-9 and TRBJ2-1; 7 bases align to TRBD1. The CDR3 covers 15 residues. Germline V gene sequence: CDR1 SEHNR, CDR2 FQNEAQ (reference sequence). The V segment lost 6 bases and the J segment 6 bases; nucleotides outside the gene matches: 11. The CDR3 loop reads CASSLDRVAGNEQFF. The CDR3 coding sequence is TGTGCCAGCAGTCTAGACAGGGTTGCTGGCAATGAGCAGTTCTTC.